This T cell receptor beta chain was obtained from a study of blood T cell repertoires in COVID-19. Study-level information: Spain, Italy and the United States supplied samples that represented acute and convalescent COVID-19.

Here immunoSEQ multiplex PCR was the method, and the copy in TCRdb shows in-frame clones only, minus some. The sample holds around 220,000 clones, 80% to 95% seen once. Each participant's cohort was designated according to participant-reported clinical history. Recovery among Cohort 3 donors was established by two negative PCRs, clearance, or symptom resolution. V gave up 3 bases and J gave up 6 bases; unmatched junction bases: 9. Germline CDR1 and CDR2: SGHAT and FQNNGV. This CDR3 region has 15 residues. Specimen: PBMCs or T cells enriched from blood (not recorded which). This receptor was taken from a woman between 18 and 29 years old who had recovered from COVID-19. V is TRBV11-2 and J is TRBJ2-7; 9 nucleotides match TRBD2. In DNA, the CDR3 is TGTGCCAGCAGCTTCCTTCTTAGCGGGAGCTCCGAGCAGTACTTC. Translated: CASSFLLSGSSEQYF. Looking up the rest from reference TRBV11-2 and TRBJ2-7 gives the full variable domain: EAGVAQSPRYKIIEKRQSVAFWCNPISGHATLYWYQQILGQGPKLLIQFQNNGVVDDSQLPKDRFSAERLKGVDSTLKIQPAKLEDSAVYLCASSFLLSGSSEQYFGPGTRLTVT.